Listed below are T cell receptor beta chains from one sample, sequenced in a study of neoadjuvant anti-PD-1 for oral cavity cancer. The assay was immunoSEQ multiplex PCR, and TCRdb's table has in-frame clones only and misses some. The repertoire holds over 65,000 clones, with 70% to 90% as singletons. This sample comprised PBMCs, obtained after nivolumab (anti-PD-1) treatment. The receptors shown here come from a person between 40 and 85 years old with oral cavity squamous cell carcinoma. Each CDR3 is given with its conserved first and last residue.

j_gene: TRBJ2-1; v_gene: TRBV7-9; CDR3aa: CASSFKGTGAYNEQFF
j_gene: TRBJ2-5; v_gene: TRBV5-4; CDR3aa: CASSPGTSGVVTQYF
j_gene: TRBJ1-4; v_gene: TRBV6-5; CDR3aa: CASSGTANEKLFF
j_gene: TRBJ2-3; v_gene: TRBV2; CDR3aa: CASSVGQTDTQYF
j_gene: TRBJ1-4; v_gene: TRBV7-9; CDR3aa: CASIRGAEEKLFF
j_gene: TRBJ2-4; v_gene: TRBV7-6; CDR3aa: CASSLARTGLFGNIQYF
j_gene: TRBJ1-4; v_gene: TRBV13; CDR3aa: CASSLGLLLGRESRGEKLFF
j_gene: TRBJ1-5; v_gene: TRBV6-6; CDR3aa: CASRWRGSTRNQPQHF
j_gene: TRBJ2-1; v_gene: TRBV7-3; CDR3aa: CASSLSSGTYGEQFF
j_gene: TRBJ2-5; v_gene: TRBV9; CDR3aa: CASSGMGLKGQGSETQYF
j_gene: TRBJ1-2; v_gene: TRBV5-1; CDR3aa: CASSPRGGEFGYTF
j_gene: TRBJ2-7; v_gene: TRBV7-3; CDR3aa: CASSHGTPYEQYF
j_gene: TRBJ1-4; v_gene: TRBV6-1; CDR3aa: CASRTGTLNEKLFF
j_gene: TRBJ2-2; v_gene: TRBV2; CDR3aa: CASSRKWTGATGELFF
j_gene: TRBJ2-7; v_gene: TRBV4-1; CDR3aa: CASSQSTSGRYEQYF
j_gene: TRBJ1-2; v_gene: TRBV6-4; CDR3aa: CASSDTGSHGYTF
j_gene: TRBJ1-2; v_gene: TRBV6-5; CDR3aa: CASSYSSRGQGFGYTF
j_gene: TRBJ2-1; v_gene: TRBV5-4; CDR3aa: CASSFSASSYNEQFF
j_gene: TRBJ1-5; v_gene: TRBV6-5; CDR3aa: CASGAPNQPQHF
j_gene: TRBJ2-7; v_gene: TRBV2; CDR3aa: CASSGHPYTSYEQYF
j_gene: TRBJ2-7; v_gene: TRBV5-1; CDR3aa: CASSPQGTGGYEQYF
j_gene: TRBJ1-2; v_gene: TRBV20-1; CDR3aa: CSAKEVYGYTF
j_gene: TRBJ2-3; v_gene: TRBV30; CDR3aa: CAWSVHRGGTDTQYF
j_gene: TRBJ1-5; v_gene: TRBV6-1; CDR3aa: CASSEGQGVDQPQHF
j_gene: TRBJ2-7; v_gene: TRBV5-1; CDR3aa: CASSLGGTGLEQYF
j_gene: TRBJ2-6; v_gene: TRBV27; CDR3aa: CASSVSWRSGANVLTF
j_gene: TRBJ1-1; v_gene: TRBV6-5; CDR3aa: CASSYGGETEAFF
j_gene: TRBJ1-1; v_gene: TRBV29-1; CDR3aa: CSVVGTPNTEAFF
j_gene: TRBJ2-3; v_gene: TRBV9; CDR3aa: CASSGGPQPGQGTQYF
j_gene: TRBJ1-2; v_gene: TRBV30; CDR3aa: CAWSVLGYGYTF
j_gene: TRBJ2-1; v_gene: TRBV7-9; CDR3aa: CASSLGGSVSKEQFF
j_gene: TRBJ1-2; v_gene: TRBV27; CDR3aa: CASSPRMAGGYGYTF
j_gene: TRBJ2-7; v_gene: TRBV18; CDR3aa: CASSPRIGDEQYF
j_gene: TRBJ2-5; v_gene: TRBV19; CDR3aa: CASSDFYTGETQYF
j_gene: TRBJ2-2; v_gene: TRBV28; CDR3aa: CASSTPGTGGIGELFF
j_gene: TRBJ2-7; v_gene: TRBV21-1; CDR3aa: CASSSRLITYEQYF
j_gene: TRBJ2-7; v_gene: TRBV5-4; CDR3aa: CASSEKQGTQPTYEQYF
j_gene: TRBJ2-7; v_gene: TRBV27; CDR3aa: CASRWGPYEQYF
j_gene: TRBJ2-6; v_gene: TRBV5-1; CDR3aa: CASSSRSRDRGANVLTF
j_gene: TRBJ2-3; v_gene: TRBV4-2; CDR3aa: CASSQASPTDTQYF
j_gene: TRBJ1-4; v_gene: TRBV16; CDR3aa: CASSQSRGGTNEKLFF
j_gene: TRBJ1-2; v_gene: TRBV10-3; CDR3aa: CAISEQGQEGYGYTF
j_gene: TRBJ2-7; v_gene: TRBV6-5; CDR3aa: CASSQGGPPQQYF
j_gene: TRBJ2-1; v_gene: TRBV4-2; CDR3aa: CASSQSTSVAGGNNEQFF
j_gene: TRBJ1-5; v_gene: TRBV6-1; CDR3aa: CASRRGNQPQHF
j_gene: TRBJ2-3; v_gene: TRBV5-6; CDR3aa: CASSLARGRDTQYF
j_gene: TRBJ1-1; v_gene: TRBV6-1; CDR3aa: CASSDGQGFTEAFF
j_gene: TRBJ2-7; v_gene: TRBV9; CDR3aa: CASGRQLGAEQYF
j_gene: TRBJ1-1; v_gene: TRBV7-9; CDR3aa: CASSLVRGNTEAFF
j_gene: TRBJ2-3; v_gene: TRBV5-1; CDR3aa: CASSLSHLTDTQYF
j_gene: TRBJ2-5; v_gene: TRBV29-1; CDR3aa: CSSSRPQETQYF
j_gene: TRBJ1-5; v_gene: TRBV4-1; CDR3aa: CASSQQGSTNQPQHF
j_gene: TRBJ2-3; v_gene: TRBV6-1; CDR3aa: CASSEFGLAGPSSTDTQYF
j_gene: TRBJ1-6; v_gene: TRBV6-8; CDR3aa: CASSYQSGARFNSPLHF
j_gene: TRBJ2-7; v_gene: TRBV20-1; CDR3aa: CSAGSPYEQYF
j_gene: TRBJ2-1; v_gene: TRBV9; CDR3aa: CASSVAPTGTGRNEQFF
j_gene: TRBJ2-7; v_gene: TRBV5-6; CDR3aa: CASSDPQPGGEQYF
j_gene: TRBJ1-1; v_gene: TRBV30; CDR3aa: CAWSNDRGRAAFF
j_gene: TRBJ2-3; v_gene: TRBV29-1; CDR3aa: CSVPNPGQGARDTQYF
j_gene: TRBJ2-1; v_gene: TRBV11-3; CDR3aa: CASSLGTSGQNEQFF